This T cell receptor beta chain emerged from a study of T cell repertoires in cytomegalovirus infection. This clonotype was seen a single time. Its antigen is unknown. TCRdb independently ran MiXCR on the reads; one entry per CDR3 protein. In the table there are roughly 700,000 distinct CDR3 sequences, 30% to 40% of which are singletons. The receptor's source is a human donor in good health (CMV status not recorded). Some clones in this sample may be carry-over from other donors' samples. The input for sequencing was cultured PBMCs, taken from culture after CMV antigen stimulation.

For the CDR3, the DNA is TGCGCCAGCAGCCAAGCGGTTCGGGGAGAGACCCAGTACTTC. Translated, it gives CASSQAVRGETQYF. This chain links TRBV4-1 with TRBJ2-5; maybe TRBD2 (5 bases). V dropped 1 base and J dropped 4 bases, with 10 bases sitting between them. The germline V gene has CDR1 MGHRA and CDR2 YSYEKL. This CDR3 is 14 amino acids long.